The 32 T cell receptor beta chains below all came from one sample that was sequenced in a study of tissue T cells after allogeneic stem cell transplantation. The repertoire was sequenced with immunoSEQ multiplex PCR; TCRdb's copy has only in-frame clones and lacks some. Of 7,000 or so clones listed, approximately 56% were seen once; the top ten hold approximately 20%. The specimen comprised duodenum tissue, sampled at autopsy. Every receptor here comes from a female donor of 60 years or more with lung cancer.

V gene TRBV5-4 combines with J gene TRBJ2-2; D ambiguous. This CDR3 is built from 13 residues. From germline, CDR1 is SGHNT and CDR2 YYREEE (reference sequence). The ends were cut back, 3 bases at V and 7 bases at J, with 10 bases in the middle. This CDR3 reads CASSSGYSGELFF. CDR3 bases: TGTGCCAGCAGCTCAGGATACAGCGGGGAGCTGTTTTTT.

The rearrangement links TRBV5-4 to TRBJ2-1, with 11 bases identical to TRBD2. The CDR3 is 17 amino acids. The junction had 13 bases not matched to a gene; V was cut back by 3 bases and J by 8 bases. Germline CDR1 and CDR2: SGHNT and YYREEE (reference sequence). In nucleotides, the CDR3 is TGTGCCAGCAGCTCCGGGACTAGCGGTCCCCCTCGGGATGAGCAGTTCTTC. Its translation: CASSSGTSGPPRDEQFF.

The V and J genes are TRBV19 and TRBJ1-5; unclear D gene. The germline V gene encodes CDR1 LNHDA and CDR2 SQIVND (reference sequence). This CDR3 spans 12 amino acids. In nucleotides, the CDR3 is TGTGCGGCAGGCGGTGCCAATCAGCCCCAGCATTTT. It translates to CAAGGANQPQHF.

This clone was detected a few times. The chain uses TRBV20-1 and TRBJ1-5, with a weak D call TRBD1 (5 bases). Germline CDR1 reads DFQATT; CDR2 reads SNEGSKA (reference sequence). Trimming cost V 3 bases and J 4 bases, with 13 bases left between them. This CDR3 comprises 14 residues. CDR3 loop: CSASGHNKNQPQHF. The CDR3, as DNA: TGCAGTGCTAGTGGACACAACAAAAATCAGCCCCAGCATTTT.

This CDR3 is CAILDRGGGNTEAFF. In nucleotides, the CDR3 is TGTGCCATCCTCGACAGGGGAGGCGGGAACACTGAAGCTTTCTTT. This chain connects TRBV6-5 to TRBJ1-1; TRBD1 matches 8 bases. With 10 bases clipped from V and 1 base from J, the junction kept 11 bases outside the gene matches. This CDR3 comprises 15 residues. CDR1 and CDR2 (germline): MNHEY, SVGAGI.

This chain joins TRBV3-1 (or the pseudogene TRBV3-2) and TRBJ1-2, with no clear D. CDR1 is LGHDT and CDR2 is YNNKEL in the germline V gene (reference sequence). This CDR3 is built from 16 residues. V dropped 6 bases and J dropped 6 bases, with 23 bases sitting between them. The CDR3: CASSPPGRAGRDGYTF. The CDR3 DNA sequence: TGTGCCAGCAGTCCCCCCGGGAGGGCGGGTAGGGATGGCTACACCTTC.

This clone was detected only once. The V call is TRBV18, the J call TRBJ2-3; tentatively, D is TRBD1 or TRBD2 (5 bases each). This CDR3 has 15 amino acids. Germline V gives CDR1 KGHSH, CDR2 LQKENI. V lost 1 base, J lost 1 base, and 9 bases lay in between. CDR3 nucleotide sequence: TGTGCCAGCTCACCACGAGAGGGGCGCACAGATACGCAGTATTTT. Translated: CASSPREGRTDTQYF. The variable domain in full, with the rest retrieved from reference TRBV18 and TRBJ2-3, is NAGVMQNPRHLVRRRGQEARLRCSPMKGHSHVYWYRQLPEEGLKFMVYLQKENIIDESGMPKERFSAEFPKEGPSILRIQQVVRGDSAAYFCASSPREGRTDTQYFGPGTRLTVL.

V and J are TRBV29-1 and TRBJ1-2; TRBD1 might be the D (6 bases). This CDR3 is built from 13 residues. CDR1 is SQVTM, CDR2 ANQGSEA, per germline. Between the trimmed V and J ends, which lost 7 bases and 3 bases, there was a span of 15 bases. The CDR3 region has the DNA TGCAGCGCTGCCCCGACAGGCGACTATGGCTACACCTTC. It encodes CSAAPTGDYGYTF. Based on the CDR3 plus reference TRBV29-1 and TRBJ1-2, the full variable domain is SAVISQKPSRDICQRGTSLTIQCQVDSQVTMMFWYRQQPGQSLTLIATANQGSEATYESGFVIDKFPISRPNLTFSTLTVSNMSPEDSSIYLCSAAPTGDYGYTFGSGTRLTVV.

This clone was seen only a few times. The chain carries TRBV11-2 and TRBJ1-3, with D unclear. This CDR3 spans 13 amino acids. V lost 6 bases, J lost 7 bases, and 13 bases lay in between. The germline CDR1 and CDR2 sequences are SGHAT and FQNNGV. In nucleotides, the CDR3 is TGTGCCAGCAGTTCCATTCATGGCAACACCATATATTTT. As protein: CASSSIHGNTIYF.

This clone was picked up one time. The chain joins TRBV5-5 to TRBJ1-5, with TRBD1 matching over 9 bases. Trimming took 1 base from V and 4 from J; bases not matched to a gene: 9. The CDR3 has 17 residues. Germline V gives CDR1 SGHKS, CDR2 YYEKEE (reference sequence). The CDR3 region is CASSLLGTGLMNQPQHF. The CDR3 DNA sequence: TGTGCCAGCAGCTTGCTCGGGACAGGGCTTATGAATCAGCCCCAGCATTTT.

V is TRBV18 and J is TRBJ2-1, with 8 bases identical to TRBD2. With V trimmed by 2 bases and J by 7 bases, 13 bases remained unmatched. The CDR3 runs to 17 residues. Germline V gives CDR1 KGHSH, CDR2 LQKENI. CDR3 nucleotide sequence: TGTGCCAGCTCACCAATTACGGGGGGGCCACTTTCGAATGAGCAGTTCTTC. This encodes CASSPITGGPLSNEQFF. The full variable domain, rest sourced from reference TRBV18 and TRBJ2-1, is NAGVMQNPRHLVRRRGQEARLRCSPMKGHSHVYWYRQLPEEGLKFMVYLQKENIIDESGMPKERFSAEFPKEGPSILRIQQVVRGDSAAYFCASSPITGGPLSNEQFFGPGTRLTVL.

V and J are TRBV5-5 and TRBJ1-4; the D gene is possibly TRBD1 (5 bases). The CDR3 has 15 amino acids. V was trimmed by 7 bases and J by 7 bases, leaving 20 bases between them. The germline CDR1 and CDR2 sequences are SGHKS and YYEKEE (reference sequence). CDR3 loop: CASYSTQGASEKLFF. In DNA form, the CDR3 reads TGTGCCAGCTATAGTACTCAGGGAGCGAGTGAAAAACTGTTTTTT.

V is TRBV30 and J is TRBJ2-1; 7 bases are shared with TRBD2. CDR3 length: 13 residues. Germline assignment: CDR1 GTSNPN and CDR2 SVGIG (reference sequence). The V and J ends lost 2 bases and 9 bases, in that order; junction bases with no gene match: 7. CDR3 protein: CAWSWGGDAEQFF. The CDR3 coding sequence is TGTGCCTGGAGTTGGGGGGGAGACGCTGAGCAGTTCTTC. The full variable domain, its missing parts supplied by reference TRBV30 and TRBJ2-1, is SQTIHQWPATLVQPVGSPLSLECTVEGTSNPNLYWYRQAAGRGLQLLFYSVGIGQISSEVPQNLSASRPQDRQFILSSKKLLLSDSGFYLCAWSWGGDAEQFFGPGTRLTVL.

The chain is built from TRBV2 and TRBJ2-7, with D unresolved. CDR1 SNHLY and CDR2 FYNNEI come from the germline V gene. This CDR3 contains 12 residues. Trimming removed 4 bases from V and 0 bases from J, with 4 bases in between. The CDR3 sequence is CASSVDSYEQYF. DNA for the CDR3: TGTGCCAGCAGTGTCGACTCCTACGAGCAGTACTTC.

By sample share, this clone is medium-sized. V is TRBV5-1 and J is TRBJ1-3; D is perhaps TRBD1 (5 bases). The CDR3 extends over 13 amino acids. Germline V lookup: CDR1 SGHRS, CDR2 YFSETQ. The V end lost 5 bases, the J end lost 7 bases, and 13 bases lay between the germline ends. In DNA form, the CDR3 reads TGCGCCAGCAGTGACGCAGGGTGGAACACCATATATTTT. Translation: CASSDAGWNTIYF. The full variable domain, with the rest looked up from reference TRBV5-1 and TRBJ1-3, is KAGVTQTPRYLIKTRGQQVTLSCSPISGHRSVSWYQQTPGQGLQFLFEYFSETQRNKGNFPGRFSGRQFSNSRSEMNVSTLELGDSALYLCASSDAGWNTIYFGEGSWLTVV.

V gene TRBV29-1 combines with J gene TRBJ2-6; D gene ambiguous. Germline values: CDR1 SQVTM, CDR2 ANQGSEA. This CDR3 is built from 13 residues. Trimming removed 3 bases at V and 3 bases at J, with 6 bases between. The DNA for the CDR3 is TGCAGCGTTGAGATGGGTGGGGCCAACGTCCTGACTTTC. It yields the protein CSVEMGGANVLTF. Using reference TRBV29-1 and TRBJ2-6 for the parts outside the CDR3, the full variable domain is SAVISQKPSRDICQRGTSLTIQCQVDSQVTMMFWYRQQPGQSLTLIATANQGSEATYESGFVIDKFPISRPNLTFSTLTVSNMSPEDSSIYLCSVEMGGANVLTFGAGSRLTVL.

This clone appeared a single time. This rearrangement joins TRBV2 to TRBJ1-6, with unresolved D. Trimming took off 2 bases at V and 0 bases at J, with 20 bases between the two ends. Per germline, CDR1 SNHLY and CDR2 FYNNEI. The CDR3 totals 20 residues. The DNA of the CDR3 is TGTGCCAGCAGTGAACGCCAACTCCCACCTCGAAGCTCCTATAATTCACCCCTCCACTTT. Encoded protein: CASSERQLPPRSSYNSPLHF.

This chain links TRBV27 with TRBJ1-2; 7 bases line up with TRBD1. Germline V lookup: CDR1 MNHEY, CDR2 SMNVEV (reference sequence). The CDR3 totals 15 residues. The ends lost 6 bases at V and 0 bases at J; junction bases unmatched: 7. The CDR3 nucleotides read TGTGCCAGCAGACCACAGGGGATGGCTAACTATGGCTACACCTTC. Its protein product is CASRPQGMANYGYTF.

This chain links TRBV10-3 with TRBJ2-7; 9 nucleotides align to TRBD1. The germline V gene has CDR1 ENHRY and CDR2 SYGVKD. The CDR3 is 14 amino acids. J was trimmed by 2 bases and V by 9 bases; bases with no gene match: 8. The CDR3 region has the DNA TGTGCCATAAAACCGGGACAGGGAACCTACGAGCAGTACTTC. This translates into CAIKPGQGTYEQYF.

V is TRBV11-2 and J is TRBJ1-1; weak D call: TRBD1 (6 bases). CDR1 is SGHAT, CDR2 FQNNGV, per germline. CDR3 length: 15 residues. The ends were cut back, 5 bases at V and 1 base at J, with 14 bases in the middle. CDR3 sequence: CASSLPQGQNTEAFF. The CDR3 DNA reads TGTGCCAGCAGCCTACCCCAGGGGCAGAACACTGAAGCTTTCTTT.

J is TRBJ2-1 and V is TRBV5-1; D may correspond to TRBD1 or TRBD2 (5 bases each). The CDR3 runs to 14 residues. The V gene lost 0 bases and the J gene lost 5 bases, with 9 bases spanning the gap. The germline gives CDR1 SGHRS, CDR2 YFSETQ. In nucleotides, the CDR3 is TGCGCCAGCAGCTTGGGGGACGAACACAATGAGCAGTTCTTC. As protein: CASSLGDEHNEQFF.

V and J are TRBV4-1 and TRBJ2-1, with a tentative D call TRBD1 (5 bases). Deletions cut 1 base from V and 9 bases from J, with 10 bases between. This CDR3 spans 13 amino acids. Germline lookup yields CDR1 MGHRA and CDR2 YSYEKL. CDR3 DNA sequence: TGCGCCAGCAGCCAAGGGGGCTTAAGTGAGCAGTTCTTC. It yields the protein CASSQGGLSEQFF.

V gene TRBV7-2 combines with J gene TRBJ1-2; TRBD1 agrees at 8 bases. Per the germline V gene, CDR1 is SGHTA and CDR2 is FQGNSA. The CDR3 extends over 15 amino acids. Trimming at V came to 6 bases and at J to 0 bases, leaving 6 bases not matched to a gene. Here the CDR3 DNA reads TGTGCCAGCAGGCCGGACAGGGTGGCTAACTATGGCTACACCTTC. It translates to CASRPDRVANYGYTF.

This clone occurred a few times. The chain is built from TRBV5-1 and TRBJ2-5, with 10 nucleotides matching TRBD2. The CDR3 sequence is 15 residues long. CDR1 is SGHRS, CDR2 YFSETQ, per germline. The J segment lost 5 bases and the V segment lost 3 bases, leaving 7 bases of the junction unmatched. CDR3 sequence: CASSYKRGGRETQYF. CDR3 nucleotide sequence: TGCGCCAGCAGCTACAAGCGGGGGGGCCGGGAGACCCAGTACTTC.

By sample share, this clone is medium-sized (0.01 to 0.1%). The chain has TRBV15 and TRBJ2-5, with 8 bases fitting TRBD2. Trimming cost V 2 bases and J 4 bases; bases outside gene matches: 9. The CDR3 contains 16 residues. CDR1 is LNHNV and CDR2 is YYDKDF in the germline V gene (reference sequence). The CDR3 coding sequence is TGTGCCACCAGCAGAACTAGGGTTAGCGGGACAGAGACCCAGTACTTC. Residues: CATSRTRVSGTETQYF.

The chain recombines TRBV6-5 with TRBJ1-1; D may be TRBD1 (5 bases). The germline V gene has CDR1 MNHEY and CDR2 SVGAGI. Trimming stripped 6 bases from V and 6 bases from J, with 14 bases between. The CDR3 runs 13 residues. The CDR3 protein is CASSIERGSEAFF. The CDR3 nucleotides are TGTGCCAGCAGCATTGAACGGGGCTCTGAAGCTTTCTTT.

CDR3 sequence reads: CASSLSGTGGRYTQYF. In DNA, the CDR3 is TGTGCCAGCAGCCTTTCCGGGACGGGGGGAAGATATACGCAGTATTTT. V and J are TRBV7-3 and TRBJ2-3; 7 bases map to TRBD2. After removal of 5 bases from V and 7 bases from J, the junction contained 15 bases not matched to a gene. CDR1 is SGHTA, CDR2 FQGTGA, per germline. The CDR3 runs 16 residues.

This rearrangement joins TRBV7-9 to TRBJ2-1, with 8 bases identical to TRBD2. Germline lookup yields CDR1 SEHNR and CDR2 FQNEAQ (reference sequence). The CDR3 loop spans 14 amino acids. V was clipped by 6 bases and J by 7 bases; unmatched bases: 8. CDR3 coding DNA: TGTGCCAGCAGACGGGCGGGAGGAGGAAATGAGCAGTTCTTC. It encodes CASRRAGGGNEQFF.

V is TRBV7-8 and J is TRBJ2-3; D gene uncertain. Between the trimmed V and J ends, which lost 2 bases and 0 bases, there was a span of 12 bases. Germline CDR1 reads SGHVS; CDR2 reads FQNEAQ. CDR3 length: 16 residues. The DNA for the CDR3 is TGTGCCAGCAGCTTATATAGTCTGCCTAGCACAGATACGCAGTATTTT. This encodes CASSLYSLPSTDTQYF.

The V gene is TRBV5-1, the J gene TRBJ2-6; TRBD1 aligns across 8 bases. J was trimmed by 0 bases and V by 3 bases; bases with no gene match: 14. Germline lookup yields CDR1 SGHRS and CDR2 YFSETQ. CDR3 length: 20 amino acids. For the CDR3, the DNA is TGCGCCAGCAGCTCGTTGTTGAGAGACAGGGGCAACTCTGGGGCCAACGTCCTGACTTTC. This sequence encodes CASSSLLRDRGNSGANVLTF. Complete variable domain (other parts from reference TRBV5-1 and TRBJ2-6): KAGVTQTPRYLIKTRGQQVTLSCSPISGHRSVSWYQQTPGQGLQFLFEYFSETQRNKGNFPGRFSGRQFSNSRSEMNVSTLELGDSALYLCASSSLLRDRGNSGANVLTFGAGSRLTVL.

The chain recombines TRBV18 with TRBJ2-2; D remains ambiguous. CDR3 length equals 15 residues. Germline V gives CDR1 KGHSH, CDR2 LQKENI. Trimming cost V 5 bases and J 5 bases, with 15 bases left between them. CDR3 protein: CASSSPTTRTGELFF. CDR3 coding DNA: TGTGCCAGCTCAAGTCCTACTACTCGGACCGGGGAGCTGTTTTTT.

The chain has TRBV5-1 and TRBJ1-2; 7 bases line up with TRBD1. Germline lookup yields CDR1 SGHRS and CDR2 YFSETQ. The CDR3 extends over 14 amino acids. Losses at the gene ends were 2 bases for V and 5 bases for J; bases not matched to a gene: 6. Here the CDR3 reads CASSLSGGDYGYTF. CDR3 in DNA: TGCGCCAGCAGCTTATCAGGGGGTGATTATGGCTACACCTTC. Using reference TRBV5-1 and TRBJ1-2 for the parts outside the CDR3, the full variable domain is KAGVTQTPRYLIKTRGQQVTLSCSPISGHRSVSWYQQTPGQGLQFLFEYFSETQRNKGNFPGRFSGRQFSNSRSEMNVSTLELGDSALYLCASSLSGGDYGYTFGSGTRLTVV.